Only one count was recorded for the clone carrying this T cell receptor beta chain. Germline V lookup: CDR1 SGHRS, CDR2 YFSETQ. The length of the CDR3 is 14 residues. Trimming shortened V by 3 bases and J by 4 bases, and 13 bases separated the two germline ends. The record originates from a study of technical replicates of blood from a few donors. Sequencing used immunoSEQ multiplex PCR; TCRdb keeps in-frame clones, though not all of them. This table holds about 81,000 clones, 96% found once. The rearrangement links TRBV5-1 to TRBJ1-2; maybe TRBD1 (5 bases). The sequence was collected from a human donor in good health. Sequencing was performed on T cells isolated from PBMCs. The DNA of the CDR3 is TGCGCCAGCAGCTGGTCGGCGGGGCTCTATGGCTACACCTTC. It translates to CASSWSAGLYGYTF.